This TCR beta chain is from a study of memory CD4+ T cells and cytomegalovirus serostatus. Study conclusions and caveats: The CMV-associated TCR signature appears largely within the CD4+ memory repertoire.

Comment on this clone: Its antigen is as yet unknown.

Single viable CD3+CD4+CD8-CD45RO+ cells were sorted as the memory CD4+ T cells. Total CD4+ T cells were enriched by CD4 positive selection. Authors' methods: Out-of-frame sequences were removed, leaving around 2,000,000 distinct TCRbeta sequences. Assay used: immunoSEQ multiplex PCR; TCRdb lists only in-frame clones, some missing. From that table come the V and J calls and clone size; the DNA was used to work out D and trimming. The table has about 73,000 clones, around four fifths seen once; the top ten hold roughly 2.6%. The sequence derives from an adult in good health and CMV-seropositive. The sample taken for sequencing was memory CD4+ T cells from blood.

In nucleotides, the CDR3 is TGTGCCAGCAGTTCCGGACTGGGCGCGGCAGATACGCAGTATTTT. Protein: CASSSGLGAADTQYF. This chain links TRBV5-4 with TRBJ2-3; D is possibly TRBD2 (5 bases). CDR3 length: 15 amino acids. Trimming took 5 bases from V and 4 from J, leaving 17 bases between them. The germline V gene encodes CDR1 SGHNT and CDR2 YYREEE (reference sequence).